This T cell receptor beta chain was captured by sequencing in a study of OX40 agonist ivuxolimab in advanced cancers. About the study: Dosing consisted of intravenous ivuxolimab at 0.01 to 10 mg/kg every 2 weeks. Patients in dose escalation had liver, melanoma, kidney or head and neck cancers. The mean age was roughly 60 years, ranging from 23 to 79, with 65% to 90% of participants male. Study outcomes and limitations: Low normalized T-cell clonal expansion also characterized some of the nonresponders.

Assay: immunoSEQ multiplex PCR; the TCRdb copy retains only in-frame clones and omits some. The top ten clones hold more than 0.45% of a sample with about 80,000 clones, 70% to 90% of them seen once. Germline values: CDR1 SGHDN, CDR2 FVKESK. The V end lost 5 bases, the J end lost 2 bases, and 15 bases lay between the germline ends. The CDR3 length is 15 residues. Only one count was recorded for this clone. Its specificity is not known. The input for sequencing was CD4+ or CD8+ T cells sorted from blood, taken in a trial of the OX40 agonist ivuxolimab. The chain uses TRBV14 and TRBJ1-1; D is unresolved. The TCR comes from an adult with an advanced solid tumor such as melanoma, head and neck, liver or kidney cancer. CDR3 bases: TGTGCCAGCAGCGCCAAGTGGTATCCAAACACTGAAGCTTTCTTT. It yields the protein CASSAKWYPNTEAFF.